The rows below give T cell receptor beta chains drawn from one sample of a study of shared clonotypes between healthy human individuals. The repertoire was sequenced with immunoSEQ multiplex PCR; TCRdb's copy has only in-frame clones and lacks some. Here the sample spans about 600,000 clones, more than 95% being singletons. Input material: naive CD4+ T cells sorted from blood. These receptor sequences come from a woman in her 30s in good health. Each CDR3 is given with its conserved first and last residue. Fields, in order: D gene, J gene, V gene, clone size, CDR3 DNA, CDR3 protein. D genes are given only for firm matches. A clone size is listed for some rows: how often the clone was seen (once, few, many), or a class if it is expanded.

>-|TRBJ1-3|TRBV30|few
TGTGCCTGGAGTGTAGGTGGAAACACCATATATTTT
CAWSVGGNTIYF
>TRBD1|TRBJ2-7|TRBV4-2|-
TGTGCCAGCAGCCAAGCGGGACAGGGAGTAACCGAGCAGTACTTC
CASSQAGQGVTEQYF
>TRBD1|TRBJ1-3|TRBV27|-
TGTGCCAGCGGGAGGGGGACAGGTGGAAACACCATATATTTT
CASGRGTGGNTIYF
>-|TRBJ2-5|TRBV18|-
TGTGCCAGCTCACCTGGGCAAGAAGAGACCCAGTACTTC
CASSPGQEETQYF
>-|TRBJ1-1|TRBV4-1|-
TGCGCCAGCAGCCAACCCGGCCTGGGAAGGGCTGAAGCTTTCTTT
CASSQPGLGRAEAFF
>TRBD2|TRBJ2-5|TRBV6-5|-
TGTGCCAGCAGTTACTCGGGACTAGCGGGAGAGACCCAGTACTTC
CASSYSGLAGETQYF
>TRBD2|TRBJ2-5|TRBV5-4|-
TGTGCCAGCAGCCTAGCGGGCGACCAAGAGACCCAGTACTTC
CASSLAGDQETQYF
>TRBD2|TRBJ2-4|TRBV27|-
TGTGCCAGCAGTTTAGTAGCGGGAGGGAACATTCAGTACTTC
CASSLVAGGNIQYF
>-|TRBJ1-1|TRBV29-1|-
TGCAGCGTGCAGGGAATTCTTGGGGTGAACACTGAAGCTTTCTTT
CSVQGILGVNTEAFF
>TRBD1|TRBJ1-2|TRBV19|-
TGTGCCAGTAGTAGGTCGACAGGGCCCCCTCGTAGCTACACCTTC
CASSRSTGPPRSYTF
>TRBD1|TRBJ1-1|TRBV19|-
TGTGCCAGTAGAAGGACAGGGGAGGGCACTGAAGCTTTCTTT
CASRRTGEGTEAFF
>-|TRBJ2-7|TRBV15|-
TGTGCCACCAGCAGAGCCTATGCCTTC
CATSRAYAF
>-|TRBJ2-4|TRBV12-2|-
TGTGCAAGTCGCGTACGATACAGGTTGAGGGTCAAAAACATTCAGTACTTC
CASRVRYRLRVKNIQYF
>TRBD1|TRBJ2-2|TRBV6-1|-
TGTGCCAGCTGGCCGGGACAGGGTATCGGGGAGCTGTTTTTT
CASWPGQGIGELFF
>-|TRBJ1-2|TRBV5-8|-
TGTGCCAGCAGCTTCGACCGCCGCTATGGCTACACCTTC
CASSFDRRYGYTF
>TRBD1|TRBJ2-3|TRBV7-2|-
TGTGCCAGCAGCGGACAGGGGAGACCAGATACGCAGTATTTT
CASSGQGRPDTQYF
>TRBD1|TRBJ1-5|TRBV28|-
TGTGCCAGCAGGACCCCTCAGGGGGCGCGGAGTCAGCCCCAGCATTTT
CASRTPQGARSQPQHF